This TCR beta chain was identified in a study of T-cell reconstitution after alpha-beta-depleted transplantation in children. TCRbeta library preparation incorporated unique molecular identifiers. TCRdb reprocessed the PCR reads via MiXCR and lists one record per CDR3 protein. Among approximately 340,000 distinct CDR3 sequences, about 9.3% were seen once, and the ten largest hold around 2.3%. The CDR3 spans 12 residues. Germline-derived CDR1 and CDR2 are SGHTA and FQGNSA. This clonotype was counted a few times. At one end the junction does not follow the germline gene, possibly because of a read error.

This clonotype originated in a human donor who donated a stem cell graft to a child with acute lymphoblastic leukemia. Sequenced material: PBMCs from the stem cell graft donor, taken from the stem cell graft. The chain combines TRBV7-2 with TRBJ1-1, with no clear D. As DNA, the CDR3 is TGTGCCAGCGCCGGGGTGAACAGTGAAGCTTTCTTT. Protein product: CASAGVNSEAFF.